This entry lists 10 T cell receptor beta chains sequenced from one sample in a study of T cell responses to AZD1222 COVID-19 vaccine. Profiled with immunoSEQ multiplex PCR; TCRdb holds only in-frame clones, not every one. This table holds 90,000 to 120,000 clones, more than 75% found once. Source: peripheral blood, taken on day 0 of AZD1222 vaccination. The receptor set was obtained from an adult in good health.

The CDR3 loop is CASSRAGQPQHF. CDR3 coding DNA: TGTGCCAGCAGCCGCGCCGGTCAGCCCCAGCATTTT. The chain employs TRBV7-9 and TRBJ1-5; D is uncertain. The V end was cut by 5 bases, the J end by 6 bases, with 8 bases between. Per the germline V gene, CDR1 is SEHNR and CDR2 is FQNEAQ (reference sequence). This CDR3 is built from 12 residues.

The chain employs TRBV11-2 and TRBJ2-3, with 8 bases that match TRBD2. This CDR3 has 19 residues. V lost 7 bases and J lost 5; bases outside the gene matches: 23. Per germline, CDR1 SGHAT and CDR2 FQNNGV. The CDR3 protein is CASTSGQTGTSRVRDTQYF. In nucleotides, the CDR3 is TGTGCCAGCACCTCAGGCCAGACCGGGACTAGTAGAGTAAGAGATACGCAGTATTTT.

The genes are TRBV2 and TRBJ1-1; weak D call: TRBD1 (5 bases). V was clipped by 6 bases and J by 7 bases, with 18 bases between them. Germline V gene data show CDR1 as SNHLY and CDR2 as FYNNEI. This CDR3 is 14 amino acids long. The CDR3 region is CASSEGLYLIEAFF. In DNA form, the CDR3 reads TGTGCCAGCAGCGAGGGACTTTACCTGATTGAAGCTTTCTTT. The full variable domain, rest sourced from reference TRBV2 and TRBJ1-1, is EPEVTQTPSHQVTQMGQEVILRCVPISNHLYFYWYRQILGQKVEFLVSFYNNEISEKSEIFDDQFSVERPDGSNFTLKIRSTKLEDSAMYFCASSEGLYLIEAFFGQGTRLTVV.

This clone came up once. CDR3 nucleotide sequence: TGCGCCAGCACCATGGCCGGGACAGGGGTGTATGGCTACACCTTC. This gives the protein CASTMAGTGVYGYTF. V gene TRBV5-1 combines with J gene TRBJ1-2; 10 bases align to TRBD1. CDR3 length: 15 amino acids. V lost 6 bases to trimming and J lost 5 bases; unmatched junction nucleotides: 10. Germline CDR1 and CDR2: SGHRS and YFSETQ. Combining the CDR3 with reference TRBV5-1 and TRBJ1-2 gives the whole variable domain KAGVTQTPRYLIKTRGQQVTLSCSPISGHRSVSWYQQTPGQGLQFLFEYFSETQRNKGNFPGRFSGRQFSNSRSEMNVSTLELGDSALYLCASTMAGTGVYGYTFGSGTRLTVV.

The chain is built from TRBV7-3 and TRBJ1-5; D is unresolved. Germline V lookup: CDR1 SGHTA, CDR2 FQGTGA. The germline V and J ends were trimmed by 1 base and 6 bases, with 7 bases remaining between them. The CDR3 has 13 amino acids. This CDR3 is CASSLNHGQPQHF. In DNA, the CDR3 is TGTGCCAGCAGCTTAAACCACGGTCAGCCCCAGCATTTT.

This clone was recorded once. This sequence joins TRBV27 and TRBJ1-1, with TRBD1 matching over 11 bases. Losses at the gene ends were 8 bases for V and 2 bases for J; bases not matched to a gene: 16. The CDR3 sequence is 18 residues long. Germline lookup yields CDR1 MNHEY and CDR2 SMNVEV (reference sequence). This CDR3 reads CASLPMTGTGGTNTEAFF. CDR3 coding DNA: TGTGCCAGCTTACCAATGACCGGGACAGGGGGAACAAACACTGAAGCTTTCTTT.

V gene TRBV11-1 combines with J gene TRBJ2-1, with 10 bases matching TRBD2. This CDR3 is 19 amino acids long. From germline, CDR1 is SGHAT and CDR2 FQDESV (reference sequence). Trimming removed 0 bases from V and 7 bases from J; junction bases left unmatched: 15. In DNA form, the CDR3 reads TGTGCCAGCAGCTTAGCGCTGCGTGGGGCTAGCGGGGGAGGTAATGAGCAGTTCTTC. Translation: CASSLALRGASGGGNEQFF.

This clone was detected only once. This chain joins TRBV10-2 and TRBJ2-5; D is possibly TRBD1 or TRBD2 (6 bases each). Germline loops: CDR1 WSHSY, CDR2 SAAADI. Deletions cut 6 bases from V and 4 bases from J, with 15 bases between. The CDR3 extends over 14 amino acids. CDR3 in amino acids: CASSDNRGRETQYF. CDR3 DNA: TGCGCCAGCAGCGACAACCGGGGGCGAGAGACCCAGTACTTC.

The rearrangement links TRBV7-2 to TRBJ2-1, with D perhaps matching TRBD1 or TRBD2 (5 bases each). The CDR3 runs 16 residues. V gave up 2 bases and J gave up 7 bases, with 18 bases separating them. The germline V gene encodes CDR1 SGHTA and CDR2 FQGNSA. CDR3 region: CASSLSPGPPGNEQFF. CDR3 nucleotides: TGTGCCAGCAGCTTAAGTCCGGGACCCCCGGGGAATGAGCAGTTCTTC.

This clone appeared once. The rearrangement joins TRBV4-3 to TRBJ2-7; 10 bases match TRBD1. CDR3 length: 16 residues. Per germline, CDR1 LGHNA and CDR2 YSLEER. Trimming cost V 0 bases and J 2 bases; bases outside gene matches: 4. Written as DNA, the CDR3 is TGCGCCAGCAGCCAAGATACGGGACAGGGGACCTACGAGCAGTACTTC. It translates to CASSQDTGQGTYEQYF.